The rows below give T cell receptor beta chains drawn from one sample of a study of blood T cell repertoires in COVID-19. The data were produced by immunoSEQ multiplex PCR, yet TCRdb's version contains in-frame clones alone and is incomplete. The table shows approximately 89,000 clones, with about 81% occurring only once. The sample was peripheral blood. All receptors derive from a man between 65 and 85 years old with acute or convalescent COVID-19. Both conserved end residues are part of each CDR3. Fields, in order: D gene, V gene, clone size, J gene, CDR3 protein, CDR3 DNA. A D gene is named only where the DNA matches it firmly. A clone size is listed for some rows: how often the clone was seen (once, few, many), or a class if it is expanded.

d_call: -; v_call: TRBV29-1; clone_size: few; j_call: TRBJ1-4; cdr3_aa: CSVVPDRINEKLFF; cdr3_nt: TGCAGCGTTGTCCCTGACAGGATTAATGAAAAACTGTTTTTT
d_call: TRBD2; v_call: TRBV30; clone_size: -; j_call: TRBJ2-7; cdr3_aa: CAWSPTSGGEQYF; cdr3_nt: TGTGCCTGGAGTCCCACTAGCGGGGGCGAGCAGTACTTC
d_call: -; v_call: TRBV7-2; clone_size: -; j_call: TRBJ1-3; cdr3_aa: CASSPLRGSGNTIYF; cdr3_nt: TGTGCCAGCAGCCCGTTACGCGGCTCTGGAAACACCATATATTTT
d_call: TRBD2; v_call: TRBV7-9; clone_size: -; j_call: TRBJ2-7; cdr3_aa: CASTSLAGPDTYEQYF; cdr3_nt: TGTGCCAGCACCTCGCTAGCGGGGCCTGACACCTACGAGCAGTACTTC
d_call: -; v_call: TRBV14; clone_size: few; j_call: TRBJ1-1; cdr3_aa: CASSQDLGATEAFF; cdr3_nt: TGTGCCAGCAGCCAAGATCTGGGCGCGACTGAAGCTTTCTTT
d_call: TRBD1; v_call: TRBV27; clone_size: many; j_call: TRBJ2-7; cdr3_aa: CASSVQKWRDRAPEQYF; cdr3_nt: TGTGCCAGCAGTGTGCAGAAATGGCGGGACAGGGCTCCCGAGCAGTACTTC
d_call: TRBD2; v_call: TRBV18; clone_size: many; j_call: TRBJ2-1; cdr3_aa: CASSPRSGNVGSYNEQFF; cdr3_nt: TGTGCCAGCTCACCACGCAGCGGGAACGTTGGGTCCTACAATGAGCAGTTCTTC
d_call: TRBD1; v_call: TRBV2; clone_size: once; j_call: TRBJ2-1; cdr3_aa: CVSRQGVNEQFF; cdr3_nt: TGTGTCTCGAGGCAGGGGGTCAATGAGCAGTTCTTC
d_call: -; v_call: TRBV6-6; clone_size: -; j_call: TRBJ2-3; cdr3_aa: CASSPPPESDTQYF; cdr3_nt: TGTGCCAGCAGTCCCCCTCCGGAGTCCGATACGCAGTATTTT
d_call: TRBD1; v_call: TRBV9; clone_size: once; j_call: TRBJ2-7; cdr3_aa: CASSARGTGHEQYF; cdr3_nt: TGTGCCAGCAGCGCGAGGGGGACAGGGCACGAGCAGTACTTC
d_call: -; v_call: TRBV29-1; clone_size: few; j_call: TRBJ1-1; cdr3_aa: CSANMNTEAFF; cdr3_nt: TGCAGCGCTAACATGAACACTGAAGCTTTCTTT
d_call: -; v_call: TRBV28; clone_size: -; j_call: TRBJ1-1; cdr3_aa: CATRRGMNTEAFF; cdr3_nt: TGTGCCACCCGACGAGGGATGAACACTGAAGCTTTCTTT
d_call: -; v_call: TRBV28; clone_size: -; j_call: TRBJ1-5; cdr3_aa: CASSPTVPRVDQPQHF; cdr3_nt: TGTGCCAGCAGTCCAACCGTGCCGCGAGTAGATCAGCCCCAGCATTTT
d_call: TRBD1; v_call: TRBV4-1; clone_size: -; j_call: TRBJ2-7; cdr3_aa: CASSQVDRVYEQYF; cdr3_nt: TGCGCCAGCAGCCAGGTGGACAGGGTCTACGAGCAGTACTTC
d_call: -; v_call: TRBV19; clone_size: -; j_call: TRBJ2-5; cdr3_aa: CASSIVGSQETQYF; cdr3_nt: TGTGCCAGTAGTATAGTGGGGAGCCAAGAGACCCAGTACTTC